The entry below describes one TCR beta chain. V lost 2 bases, J lost 2 bases, and 8 bases lay in between. The CDR3 is 14 residues long. Germline values: CDR1 SGDLS, CDR2 YYNGEE. This sample stems from a study of T cells in Graves' hyperthyroidism and ophthalmopathy. RNA transcripts were the template for amplifying TCR beta CDR3 regions. A set of HTBI primers served as the primers for a first-round RT-PCR of the TCR CDR3. MiXCR, applied by TCRdb to the multiplex PCR reads, yields one record per CDR3 protein. The sample shows fewer than 350,000 distinct CDR3 sequences, around 19% of them seen only once. The clonotype comes from a man in his fifties with Graves' ophthalmopathy. The sample was blood. J is TRBJ1-3 and V is TRBV9; no reliable D call. CDR3 residues: CASSVTNAGNTIYF. The CDR3 DNA reads as TGTGCCAGCAGCGTGACCAACGCTGGAAACACCATATATTTT.